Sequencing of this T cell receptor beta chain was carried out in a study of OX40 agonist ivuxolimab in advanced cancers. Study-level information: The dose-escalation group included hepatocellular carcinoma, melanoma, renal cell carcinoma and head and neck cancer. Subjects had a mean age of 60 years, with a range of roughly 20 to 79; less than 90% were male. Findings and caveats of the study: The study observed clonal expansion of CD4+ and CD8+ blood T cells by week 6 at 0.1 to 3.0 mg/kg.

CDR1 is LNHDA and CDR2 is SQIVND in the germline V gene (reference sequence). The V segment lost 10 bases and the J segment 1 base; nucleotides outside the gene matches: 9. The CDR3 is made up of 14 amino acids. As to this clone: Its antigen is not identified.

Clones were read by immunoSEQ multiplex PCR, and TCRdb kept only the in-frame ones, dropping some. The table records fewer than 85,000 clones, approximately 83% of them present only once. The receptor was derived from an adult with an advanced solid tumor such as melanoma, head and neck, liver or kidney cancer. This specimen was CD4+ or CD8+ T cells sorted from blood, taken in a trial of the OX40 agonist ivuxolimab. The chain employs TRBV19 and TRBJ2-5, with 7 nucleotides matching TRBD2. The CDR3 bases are TGTGCCACAAAAGCCAGCGGGATCCAAGAGACCCAGTACTTC. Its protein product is CATKASGIQETQYF.